Presented here are 6 T cell receptor beta chains from one specimen sequenced in a study of OX40 agonist ivuxolimab in advanced cancers. Preparation of the library involved the immunoSEQ multiplex PCR assay. TCRdb holds this immuneACCESS table with in-frame rearrangements only. Some clones are missing; in checked studies, unresolved V genes explain under half, and the rest has no known cause. The sample records approximately 89,000 clones, 85% to 90% of which are singletons. The biggest ten clones account for about 0.78% of the sample. Sequenced material: CD4+ or CD8+ T cells sorted from blood, taken in a trial of the OX40 agonist ivuxolimab. Every receptor here comes from an adult with an advanced solid tumor such as melanoma, head and neck, liver or kidney cancer.

The V gene is TRBV7-9, the J gene TRBJ2-2; D remains ambiguous. Germline CDR1 is SEHNR and CDR2 is FQNEAQ (reference sequence). Trimming removed 7 bases from V and 4 bases from J, with 16 bases in between. This CDR3 contains 15 residues. This CDR3 is CASTLRVAATGELFF. In nucleotides, the CDR3 is TGTGCCAGCACCCTCCGGGTAGCCGCCACCGGGGAGCTGTTTTTT.

The V call is TRBV4-2, the J call TRBJ2-5; 8 nucleotides line up with TRBD1. The CDR3 extends over 16 amino acids. Germline loops: CDR1 LGHNA, CDR2 YNFKEQ. Losses at the gene ends were 3 bases for V and 5 bases for J; bases not matched to a gene: 11. CDR3 protein: CASSQLLQGARETQYF. DNA for the CDR3: TGTGCCAGCAGCCAGCTCCTCCAGGGGGCGCGGGAGACCCAGTACTTC.

The chain recombines TRBV19 with TRBJ2-2; a possible D gene is TRBD2 (6 bases). Deletions cut 6 bases from V and 4 bases from J, with 12 bases between. This CDR3 contains 14 residues. The germline V gene has CDR1 LNHDA and CDR2 SQIVND (reference sequence). CDR3 loop: CASSWGGVTGELFF. CDR3 DNA: TGTGCCAGTAGCTGGGGAGGCGTCACCGGGGAGCTGTTTTTT.

V and J are TRBV7-9 and TRBJ1-4; the D is unclear. Germline CDR1 reads SEHNR; CDR2 reads FQNEAQ (reference sequence). The ends were cut back, 3 bases at V and 3 bases at J, with 8 bases in the middle. There are 14 residues in the CDR3. The CDR3 coding sequence is TGTGCCAGCAGCTTTGGGGTTTCTAATGAAAAACTGTTTTTT. It yields the protein CASSFGVSNEKLFF.

In its sample, this clone was seen a few times. This chain joins TRBV10-3 and TRBJ1-2; 8 nucleotides agree with TRBD1. V gave up 7 bases and J gave up 3 bases; unmatched junction bases: 4. Germline CDR1 is ENHRY and CDR2 is SYGVKD. The CDR3 covers 13 residues. The CDR3 coding sequence is TGTGCCATCACACAACAGGGGGACTATGGCTACACCTTC. Protein sequence: CAITQQGDYGYTF.

There are a few counts of this clone. The chain combines TRBV9 with TRBJ2-1; 9 bases are a match to TRBD2. V lost 3 bases and J lost 6; bases outside the gene matches: 7. Germline values: CDR1 SGDLS, CDR2 YYNGEE. This CDR3 has 15 amino acids. The CDR3 DNA is TGTGCCAGCAGCGATGCTAGCGGGATCCCCAATGAGCAGTTCTTC. This encodes CASSDASGIPNEQFF. The full variable domain, with the rest looked up from reference TRBV9 and TRBJ2-1, is DSGVTQTPKHLITATGQRVTLRCSPRSGDLSVYWYQQSLDQGLQFLIQYYNGEERAKGNILERFSAQQFPDLHSELNLSSLELGDSALYFCASSDASGIPNEQFFGPGTRLTVL.